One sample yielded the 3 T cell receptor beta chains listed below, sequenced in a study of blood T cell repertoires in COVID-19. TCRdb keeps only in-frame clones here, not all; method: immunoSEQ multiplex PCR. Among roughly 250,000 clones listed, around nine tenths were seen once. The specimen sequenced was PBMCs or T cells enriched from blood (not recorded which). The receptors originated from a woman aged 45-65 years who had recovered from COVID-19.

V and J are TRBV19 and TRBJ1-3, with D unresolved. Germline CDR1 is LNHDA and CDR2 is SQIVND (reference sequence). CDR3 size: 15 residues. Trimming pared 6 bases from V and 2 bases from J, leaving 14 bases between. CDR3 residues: CASREGVNTGNTIYF. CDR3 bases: TGTGCCAGTAGGGAGGGCGTAAATACTGGAAACACCATATATTTT.

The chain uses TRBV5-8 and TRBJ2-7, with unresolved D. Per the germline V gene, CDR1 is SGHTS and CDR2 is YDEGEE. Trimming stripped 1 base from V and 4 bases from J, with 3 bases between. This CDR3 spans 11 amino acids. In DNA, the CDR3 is TGTGCCAGCAGCTTGCCATACGAGCAGTACTTC. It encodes CASSLPYEQYF.

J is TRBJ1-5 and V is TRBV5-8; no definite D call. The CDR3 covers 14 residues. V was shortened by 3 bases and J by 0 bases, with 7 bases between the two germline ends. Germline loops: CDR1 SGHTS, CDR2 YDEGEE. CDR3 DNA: TGTGCCAGCAGCTCGCGCGGTAGCAATCAGCCCCAGCATTTT. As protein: CASSSRGSNQPQHF.